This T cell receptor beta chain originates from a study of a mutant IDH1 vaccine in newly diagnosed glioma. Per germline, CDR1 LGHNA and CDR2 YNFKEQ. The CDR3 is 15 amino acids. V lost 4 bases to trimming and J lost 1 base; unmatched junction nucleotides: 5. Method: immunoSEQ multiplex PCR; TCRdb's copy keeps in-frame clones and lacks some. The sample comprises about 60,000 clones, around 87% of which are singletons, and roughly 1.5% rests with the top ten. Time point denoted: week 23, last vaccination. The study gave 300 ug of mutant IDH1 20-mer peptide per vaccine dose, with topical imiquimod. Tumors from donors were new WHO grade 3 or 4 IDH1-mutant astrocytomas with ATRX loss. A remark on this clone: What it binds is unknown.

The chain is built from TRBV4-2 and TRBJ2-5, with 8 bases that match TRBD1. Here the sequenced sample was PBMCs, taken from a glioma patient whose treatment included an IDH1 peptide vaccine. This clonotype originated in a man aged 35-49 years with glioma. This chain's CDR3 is CASSRTRGPQETQYF. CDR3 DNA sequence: TGTGCCAGCAGCCGGACCAGGGGGCCCCAAGAGACCCAGTACTTC.